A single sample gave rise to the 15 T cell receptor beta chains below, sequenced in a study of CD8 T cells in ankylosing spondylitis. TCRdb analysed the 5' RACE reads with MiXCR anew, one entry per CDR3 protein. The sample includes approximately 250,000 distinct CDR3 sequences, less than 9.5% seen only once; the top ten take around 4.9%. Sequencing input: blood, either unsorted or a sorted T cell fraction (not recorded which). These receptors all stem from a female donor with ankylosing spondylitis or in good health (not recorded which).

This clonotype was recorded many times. The CDR3 protein is CATALAGAGGEQFF. The DNA for the CDR3 is TGTGCCACCGCTCTAGCGGGAGCAGGAGGGGAGCAGTTCTTC. V is TRBV9 and J is TRBJ2-1; 10 bases align to TRBD2. This CDR3 contains 14 residues. Germline V CDR1 and CDR2: SGDLS, YYNGEE. With 9 bases clipped from V and 10 bases from J, the junction kept 13 bases outside the gene matches.

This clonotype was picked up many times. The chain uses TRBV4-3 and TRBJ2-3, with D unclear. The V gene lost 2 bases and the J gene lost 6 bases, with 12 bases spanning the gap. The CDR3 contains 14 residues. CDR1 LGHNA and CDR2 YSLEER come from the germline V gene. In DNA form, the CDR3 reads TGCGCCAGCAGCCAATCGCTAACGAGGGATACGCAGTATTTT. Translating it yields CASSQSLTRDTQYF.

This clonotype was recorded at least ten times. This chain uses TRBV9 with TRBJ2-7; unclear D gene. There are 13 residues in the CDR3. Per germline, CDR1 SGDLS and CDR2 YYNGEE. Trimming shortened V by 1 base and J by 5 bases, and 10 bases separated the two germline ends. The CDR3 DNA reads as TGTGCCAGCAGCGTAAAGATCGGCGACGAGCAGTACTTC. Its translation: CASSVKIGDEQYF.

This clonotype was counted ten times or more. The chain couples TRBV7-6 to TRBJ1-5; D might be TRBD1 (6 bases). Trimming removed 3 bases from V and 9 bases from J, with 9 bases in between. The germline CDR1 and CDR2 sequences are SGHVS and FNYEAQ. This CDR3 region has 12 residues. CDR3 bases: TGTGCCAGCAGCTTCAGGGGCGGGCCCCAGCATTTT. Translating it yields CASSFRGGPQHF.

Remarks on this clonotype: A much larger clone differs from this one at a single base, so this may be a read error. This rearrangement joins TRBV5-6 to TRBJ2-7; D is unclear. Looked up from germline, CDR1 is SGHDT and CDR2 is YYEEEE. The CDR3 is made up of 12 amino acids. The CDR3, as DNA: TGTACCAGCAGCTGGGCCAGAGGCGAGCAGTACTTC. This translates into CTSSWARGEQYF.

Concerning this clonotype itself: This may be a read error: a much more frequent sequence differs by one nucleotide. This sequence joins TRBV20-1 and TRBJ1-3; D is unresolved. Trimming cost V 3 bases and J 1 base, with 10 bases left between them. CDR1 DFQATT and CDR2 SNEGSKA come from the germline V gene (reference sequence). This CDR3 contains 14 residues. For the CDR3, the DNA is TGCAGTGCTAGGGACGGTAGATCTGGAAACACCATATATTTT. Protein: CSARDGRSGNTIYF.

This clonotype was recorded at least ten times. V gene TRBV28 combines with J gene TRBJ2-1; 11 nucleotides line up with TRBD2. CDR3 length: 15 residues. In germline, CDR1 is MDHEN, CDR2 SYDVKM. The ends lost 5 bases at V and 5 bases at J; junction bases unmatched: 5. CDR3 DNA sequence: TGTGCCAGCAGTGTCGGGACTAGCGGTCACAATGAGCAGTTCTTC. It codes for CASSVGTSGHNEQFF.

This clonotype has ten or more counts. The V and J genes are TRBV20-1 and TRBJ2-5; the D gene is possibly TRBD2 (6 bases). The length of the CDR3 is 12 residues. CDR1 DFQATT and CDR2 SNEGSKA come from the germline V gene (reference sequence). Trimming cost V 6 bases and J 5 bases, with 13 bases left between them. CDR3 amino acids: CSAEGGAETQYF. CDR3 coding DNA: TGCAGTGCCGAGGGCGGGGCGGAGACCCAGTACTTC.

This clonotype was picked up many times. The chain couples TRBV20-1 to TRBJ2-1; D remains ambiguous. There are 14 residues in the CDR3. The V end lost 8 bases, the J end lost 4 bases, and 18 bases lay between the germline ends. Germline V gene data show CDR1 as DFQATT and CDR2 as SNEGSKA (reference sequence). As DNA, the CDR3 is TGCAGTTCCCTTCCAGTATTGGGGTACAATGAGCAGTTCTTC. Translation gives CSSLPVLGYNEQFF.

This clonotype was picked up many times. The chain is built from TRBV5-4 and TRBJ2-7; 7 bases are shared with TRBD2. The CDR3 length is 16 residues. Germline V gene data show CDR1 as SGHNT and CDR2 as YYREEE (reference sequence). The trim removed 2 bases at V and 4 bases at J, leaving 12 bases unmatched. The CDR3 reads CASSFAPRASGYEQYF. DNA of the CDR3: TGTGCCAGCAGCTTCGCCCCCCGGGCTAGCGGTTACGAGCAGTACTTC.

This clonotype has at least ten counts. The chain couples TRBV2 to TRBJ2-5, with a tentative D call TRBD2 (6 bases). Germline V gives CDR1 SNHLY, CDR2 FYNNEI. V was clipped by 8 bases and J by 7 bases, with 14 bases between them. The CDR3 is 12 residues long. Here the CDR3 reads CASSGLGGTQYF. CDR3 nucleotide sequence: TGTGCCAGCTCGGGGCTGGGAGGGACCCAGTACTTC. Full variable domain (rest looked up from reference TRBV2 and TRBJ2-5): EPEVTQTPSHQVTQMGQEVILRCVPISNHLYFYWYRQILGQKVEFLVSFYNNEISEKSEIFDDQFSVERPDGSNFTLKIRSTKLEDSAMYFCASSGLGGTQYFGPGTRLLVL.

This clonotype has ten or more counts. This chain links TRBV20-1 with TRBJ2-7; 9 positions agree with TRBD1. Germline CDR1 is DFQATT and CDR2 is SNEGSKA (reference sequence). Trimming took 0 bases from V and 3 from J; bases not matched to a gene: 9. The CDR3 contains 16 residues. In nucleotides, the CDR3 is TGCAGTGCTAGAGATCTCTTGGGGGGACAGGGCTACGAGCAGTACTTC. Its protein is CSARDLLGGQGYEQYF.

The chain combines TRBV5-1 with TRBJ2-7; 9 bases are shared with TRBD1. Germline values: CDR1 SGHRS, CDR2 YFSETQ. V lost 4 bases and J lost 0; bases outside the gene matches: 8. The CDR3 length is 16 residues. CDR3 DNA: TGCGCCAGCAGCCTCTGGGACAGGGCAAGCTCCTACGAGCAGTACTTC. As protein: CASSLWDRASSYEQYF. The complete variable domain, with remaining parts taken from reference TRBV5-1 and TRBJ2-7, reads KAGVTQTPRYLIKTRGQQVTLSCSPISGHRSVSWYQQTPGQGLQFLFEYFSETQRNKGNFPGRFSGRQFSNSRSEMNVSTLELGDSALYLCASSLWDRASSYEQYFGPGTRLTVT.

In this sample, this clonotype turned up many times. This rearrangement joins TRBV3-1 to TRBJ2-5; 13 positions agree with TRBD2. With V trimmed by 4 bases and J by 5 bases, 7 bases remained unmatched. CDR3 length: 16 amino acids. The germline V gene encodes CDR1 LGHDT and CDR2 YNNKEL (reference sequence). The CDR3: CASSLRTSGSAETQYF. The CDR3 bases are TGTGCCAGCAGCCTACGGACTAGCGGGAGCGCCGAGACCCAGTACTTC.

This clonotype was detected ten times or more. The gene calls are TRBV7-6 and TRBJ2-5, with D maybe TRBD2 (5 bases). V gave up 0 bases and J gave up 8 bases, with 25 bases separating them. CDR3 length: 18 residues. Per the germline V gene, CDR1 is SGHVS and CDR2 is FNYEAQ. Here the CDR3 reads CASSLAPIRPSSPGTQYF. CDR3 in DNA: TGTGCCAGCAGCTTAGCTCCTATAAGGCCTAGCTCCCCCGGTACCCAGTACTTC. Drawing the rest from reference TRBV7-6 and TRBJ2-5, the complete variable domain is GAGVSQSPRYKVTKRGQDVALRCDPISGHVSLYWYRQALGQGPEFLTYFNYEAQQDKSGLPNDRFSAERPEGSISTLTIQRTEQRDSAMYRCASSLAPIRPSSPGTQYFGPGTRLLVL.